The 18 T cell receptor beta chains reported below all come from one sample, sequenced in a study of T cells in Graves' hyperthyroidism and ophthalmopathy. Amplification targeted TCR beta CDR3 regions from RNA transcripts. In the first-round RT-PCR of the TCR CDR3, the HTBI primer set was used. Using its own MiXCR run on the multiplex PCR reads, TCRdb lists one record per CDR3 protein. This sample has 530,000 or so distinct CDR3 sequences; 40% to 55% occur once, and the top ten carry around 8%. Sequenced sample: peripheral blood or thyroid tissue (not recorded which). These receptors originate from a woman under 30 with Graves' hyperthyroidism.

The sample holds many counts of this clonotype. The genes are TRBV2 and TRBJ1-1; the D is unclear. Germline loops: CDR1 SNHLY, CDR2 FYNNEI. The CDR3 is 11 residues long. V was clipped by 7 bases and J by 11 bases, with 14 bases between them. CDR3 nucleotides: TGTGCCAGCATTCGGGAAGCGGACGCTTTCTTT. This sequence encodes CASIREADAFF.

J is TRBJ2-2 and V is TRBV27; D not certain. CDR3 length equals 14 residues. Trimming took off 4 bases at V and 0 bases at J, with 6 bases between the two ends. Germline assignment: CDR1 MNHEY and CDR2 SMNVEV (reference sequence). CDR3 nucleotide sequence: TGTGCCAGCAGTTCAGCCTCGAACACCGGGGAGCTGTTTTTT. Amino acid sequence: CASSSASNTGELFF.

The chain combines TRBV10-3 with TRBJ1-5, with 8 nucleotides matching TRBD1. Germline V lookup: CDR1 ENHRY, CDR2 SYGVKD. The length of the CDR3 is 14 residues. Losses at the gene ends were 4 bases for V and 7 bases for J; bases not matched to a gene: 6. CDR3 sequence: CAISGGQGRQPQHF. CDR3 sequence (DNA): TGTGCCATCAGTGGCGGACAGGGTCGCCAGCCCCAGCATTTT.

This clonotype was observed many times. This chain connects TRBV4-3 to TRBJ2-5; D assignment may be TRBD1 or TRBD2 (5 bases each). The CDR3 consists of 16 residues. The germline V gene has CDR1 LGHNA and CDR2 YSLEER. V was shortened by 0 bases and J by 5 bases, with 16 bases between the two germline ends. CDR3 nucleotide sequence: TGCGCCAGCAGCCAAGATGGTTCAGGGTGGAGGGAGACCCAGTACTTC. Translated, it gives CASSQDGSGWRETQYF.

This clonotype occurred a few times. The chain links TRBV7-9 to TRBJ1-6; 7 nucleotides line up with TRBD1. Germline values: CDR1 SEHNR, CDR2 FQNEAQ (reference sequence). Losses at the gene ends were 3 bases for V and 5 bases for J; bases not matched to a gene: 4. The CDR3 spans 15 residues. The CDR3 nucleotides read TGTGCCAGCAGCTTGAGGGGGACAGATAATTCACCCCTCCACTTT. The encoded protein is CASSLRGTDNSPLHF.

In the case of this clonotype: Possible read error: a much larger clone is one base away. This chain joins TRBV5-1 and TRBJ1-4; D call uncertain. Germline V gives CDR1 SGHRS, CDR2 YFSETQ. The CDR3 consists of 16 residues. The CDR3 sequence: CASRLESGIGNEKLFF. In nucleotides, the CDR3 is TGCGCCAGCCGCTTGGAATCGGGGATCGGAAATGAAAAACTGTTTTTT.

In this sample, this clonotype turned up many times. The gene calls are TRBV7-9 and TRBJ1-1; no reliable D call. The CDR3 extends over 14 amino acids. The germline CDR1 and CDR2 sequences are SEHNR and FQNEAQ (reference sequence). Trimming took 4 bases from V and 4 from J, leaving 13 bases between them. As DNA, the CDR3 is TGTGCCAGCAGCTCAACCGAAACCCCCACTGAAGCTTTCTTT. Amino acid sequence: CASSSTETPTEAFF.

Ten or more counts support this clonotype. The CDR3 sequence: CASTNTGRHTEAFF. The CDR3 bases are TGTGCCAGCACCAATACAGGGAGGCACACTGAAGCTTTCTTT. This chain connects TRBV12-3 or TRBV12-4 to TRBJ1-1; D is possibly TRBD1 (6 bases). The CDR3 totals 14 residues. V shed 7 bases and J shed 3 bases, with 15 bases lying between them.

Details on this clonotype: At one end, the junction sequence differs from germline, possibly due to a read error. The chain links TRBV7-7 to TRBJ2-7; 7 bases are a match to TRBD1. Per germline, CDR1 SSHAT and CDR2 FNYEAQ (reference sequence). The CDR3 totals 16 residues. This CDR3 reads CASSLEGQVESYEQYF. CDR3 nucleotides: TGTGCTAGCAGCTTGGAAGGACAGGTGGAATCCTACGAGCAGTACTTC. The whole variable domain, filled in from reference TRBV7-7 and TRBJ2-7, reads GAGVSQSPRYKVTKRGQDVTLRCDPISSHATLYWYQQALGQGPEFLTYFNYEAQPDKSGLPSDRFSAERPEGSISTLTIQRTEQRDSAMYRCASSLEGQVESYEQYFGPGTRLTVT.

Many counts were recorded for this clonotype. The V gene is TRBV7-8, the J gene TRBJ2-7; TRBD2 matches 12 bases. Trimming took 5 bases from V and 10 from J; bases not matched to a gene: 15. CDR1 is SGHVS, CDR2 FQNEAQ, per germline. The CDR3 consists of 16 residues. The CDR3 region has the DNA TGTGCCAGCAGCGACGCCGGACTAGCGGGGCACCTCCCCCAGTACTTC. The encoded protein is CASSDAGLAGHLPQYF.

In its sample, this clonotype was seen many times. The rearrangement joins TRBV6-1 to TRBJ2-7, with 7 positions matching TRBD2. The CDR3 runs to 15 residues. Germline loops: CDR1 MNHNS, CDR2 SASEGT. Trimming took 2 bases from V and 1 from J; bases not matched to a gene: 5. The CDR3 here is CASSELAVTSYEQYF. In DNA form, the CDR3 reads TGTGCCAGCAGTGAACTAGCGGTGACATCCTACGAGCAGTACTTC.

J is TRBJ2-2 and V is TRBV18, with a tentative D call TRBD1 (5 bases). Trimming stripped 6 bases from V and 6 bases from J, with 14 bases between. The CDR3 is 14 residues long. CDR1 is KGHSH and CDR2 is LQKENI in the germline V gene. The CDR3 spells CASSHDRSPGELFF. The CDR3 DNA reads as TGTGCCAGCTCGCACGACAGATCCCCCGGGGAGCTGTTTTTT.

This clonotype has a count of ten or more. The chain recombines TRBV5-8 with TRBJ2-7; D perhaps matches TRBD1 (5 bases). Germline CDR1 reads SGHTS; CDR2 reads YDEGEE. The CDR3 totals 16 residues. Trimming took off 3 bases at V and 7 bases at J, with 23 bases between the two ends. CDR3 in amino acids: CASSSQGAYRLGEQYF. The CDR3 DNA follows: TGTGCCAGCAGCTCCCAGGGTGCCTACCGTCTGGGGGAGCAGTACTTC.

Notes on this clonotype: Sequence at one end of the junction differs from germline and may be a read error. The J gene is TRBJ1-5, the V gene TRBV7-6; D remains unclear. Germline V gene lookup returns CDR1 SGHVS and CDR2 FNYEAQ. There are 13 residues in the CDR3. CDR3 amino acids: CACSLYSNQPQHF. The CDR3 DNA follows: TGTGCCTGCAGCCTGTATAGCAATCAGCCCCAGCATTTT.

This clonotype has just a few counts. V usage is TRBV12-3 or TRBV12-4 and J usage is TRBJ2-5, with TRBD2 matching 9 bases. There are 16 residues in the CDR3. After removal of 3 bases from V and 5 bases from J, the junction contained 10 bases not matched to a gene. The CDR3 DNA sequence: TGTGCCAGCAGTTTGCCTCCTTCGGGACTAGCCGAGACCCAGTACTTC. Its translation: CASSLPPSGLAETQYF.

In this sample, this clonotype turned up many times. The chain carries TRBV20-1 and TRBJ1-5; D perhaps matches TRBD1 (5 bases). From germline, CDR1 is DFQATT and CDR2 SNEGSKA (reference sequence). Trimming stripped 4 bases from V and 3 bases from J, with 16 bases between. The CDR3 totals 15 residues. The CDR3: CSANRDSEDNQPQHF. Written as DNA, the CDR3 is TGCAGTGCTAACCGGGACTCCGAGGACAATCAGCCCCAGCATTTT.

This clonotype occurred many times. This chain joins TRBV5-8 and TRBJ1-1, with no clear D. Germline loops: CDR1 SGHTS, CDR2 YDEGEE. The CDR3 runs 15 residues. Trimming left V 3 bases short and J 0 bases short, with 12 bases between. The CDR3 DNA reads TGTGCCAGCAGCTACTGGTCCAACATGAACACTGAAGCTTTCTTT. This encodes CASSYWSNMNTEAFF.

The J gene is TRBJ2-5, the V gene TRBV12-3 or TRBV12-4; TRBD2 aligns across 14 bases. The tail of the sequence fits TRBJ2-7 better, so the J call may be wrong. The CDR3 is 15 amino acids. Written as DNA, the CDR3 is TGTGCCAGCAGGGCGGGACTAGCGGGAGCGGACGAGCAGTACTTC. Amino acid sequence: CASRAGLAGADEQYF.